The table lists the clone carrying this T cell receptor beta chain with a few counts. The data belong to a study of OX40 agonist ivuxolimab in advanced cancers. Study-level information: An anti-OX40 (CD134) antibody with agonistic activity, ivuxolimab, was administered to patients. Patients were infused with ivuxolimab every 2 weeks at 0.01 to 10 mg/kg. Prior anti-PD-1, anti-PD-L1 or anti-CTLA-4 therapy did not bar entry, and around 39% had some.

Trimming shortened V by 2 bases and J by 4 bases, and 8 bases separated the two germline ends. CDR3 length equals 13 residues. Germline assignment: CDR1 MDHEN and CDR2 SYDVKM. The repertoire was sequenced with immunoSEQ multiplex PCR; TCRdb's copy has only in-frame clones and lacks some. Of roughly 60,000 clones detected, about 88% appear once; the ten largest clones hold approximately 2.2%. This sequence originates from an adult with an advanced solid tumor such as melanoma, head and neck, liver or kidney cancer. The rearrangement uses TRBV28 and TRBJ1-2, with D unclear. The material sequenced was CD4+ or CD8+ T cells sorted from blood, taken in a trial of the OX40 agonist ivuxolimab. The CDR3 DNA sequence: TGTGCCAGCAGTTTAAGGGCAGGCTATGGCTACACCTTC. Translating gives CASSLRAGYGYTF.